Following are 22 T cell receptor beta chains from one sample sequenced in a study of blood T cell repertoires in COVID-19. Only in-frame clones appear in the TCRdb table, and some are missing; sequencing was by immunoSEQ multiplex PCR. Seen here are roughly 77,000 clones, roughly 90% observed once, and the top ten hold 4.6%. The sequencing input was peripheral blood. The receptors were gathered from a man aged 45-65 years with active COVID-19.

The chain is built from TRBV5-6 and TRBJ1-1; 8 nucleotides align to TRBD1. Germline CDR1 and CDR2: SGHDT and YYEEEE. With 0 bases clipped from V and 11 bases from J, the junction kept 6 bases outside the gene matches. This CDR3 has 13 residues. The CDR3 spells CASSLGQGAGAFF. CDR3 nucleotide sequence: TGTGCCAGCAGCTTGGGGCAGGGGGCTGGTGCTTTCTTT.

The chain employs TRBV28 and TRBJ1-5; 12 positions agree with TRBD1. The CDR3 is made up of 16 amino acids. CDR1 and CDR2 (germline): MDHEN, SYDVKM. Trimming at V came to 6 bases and at J to 4 bases, leaving 7 bases not matched to a gene. The CDR3 here is CASRHRDRGRNQPQHF. DNA for the CDR3: TGTGCCAGCAGGCACCGGGACAGGGGGCGGAATCAGCCCCAGCATTTT.

V and J are TRBV15 and TRBJ2-2; no clear D gene. Germline CDR1 LNHNV, CDR2 YYDKDF (reference sequence). This CDR3 has 13 residues. Trimming removed 0 bases from V and 5 bases from J, with 4 bases in between. The CDR3: CATSRDETGELFF. The CDR3 bases are TGTGCCACCAGCAGAGATGAGACCGGGGAGCTGTTTTTT.

This clone was seen once. The chain joins TRBV11-3 to TRBJ2-7; D might be TRBD1 (6 bases). V lost 1 base and J 0 bases, leaving 13 bases between the germline ends. Per germline, CDR1 SGHNT and CDR2 YENEEA. The CDR3 sequence is 16 residues long. Here the CDR3 reads CASSLGGGRHSYEQYF. As DNA, the CDR3 is TGTGCCAGCAGCTTAGGTGGGGGCAGGCACTCCTACGAGCAGTACTTC. Filled out from reference TRBV11-3 and TRBJ2-7, the complete variable domain reads EAGVVQSPRYKIIEKKQPVAFWCNPISGHNTLYWYLQNLGQGPELLIRYENEEAVDDSQLPKDRFSAERLKGVDSTLKIQPAELGDSAVYLCASSLGGGRHSYEQYFGPGTRLTVT.

The V call is TRBV25-1, the J call TRBJ1-6; the match to TRBD1 covers 7 bases. With 3 bases clipped from V and 6 bases from J, the junction kept 8 bases outside the gene matches. Germline V gene lookup returns CDR1 MGHDK and CDR2 SYGVNS. This CDR3 region has 16 residues. The CDR3 DNA sequence: TGTGCCAGCAGTGACTCGCGGGCAGGGGGTAATTCACCCCTCCACTTT. Translation: CASSDSRAGGNSPLHF.

This chain uses TRBV9 with TRBJ1-6; D is undetermined. This CDR3 is 13 amino acids long. The V and J ends lost 0 bases and 14 bases respectively, with 12 bases between them. CDR1 is SGDLS, CDR2 YYNGEE, per germline. Here the CDR3 reads CASSVAEGSTLHF. The CDR3 bases are TGTGCCAGCAGCGTAGCTGAGGGCAGTACCCTCCACTTT. The whole variable domain, filled in from reference TRBV9 and TRBJ1-6, reads DSGVTQTPKHLITATGQRVTLRCSPRSGDLSVYWYQQSLDQGLQFLIQYYNGEERAKGNILERFSAQQFPDLHSELNLSSLELGDSALYFCASSVAEGSTLHFGNGTRLTVT.

The chain has TRBV7-6 and TRBJ2-6; 7 bases fit TRBD1. The CDR3 length is 15 residues. Germline values: CDR1 SGHVS, CDR2 FNYEAQ. The V gene end was trimmed by 3 bases and the J gene end by 8 bases; junction bases not matched to a gene: 7. Here the CDR3 reads CASSFDRVSTNVLTF. CDR3 nucleotide sequence: TGTGCCAGCAGCTTTGACAGGGTATCGACCAACGTCCTGACTTTC.

The chain recombines TRBV9 with TRBJ2-2, with 8 bases aligning to TRBD2. The CDR3 is 16 amino acids. Trimming took 4 bases from V and 5 from J; bases not matched to a gene: 10. From germline, CDR1 is SGDLS and CDR2 YYNGEE. The CDR3 nucleotides are TGTGCCAGCAGCCCCGGGGGGGGACGGTCGACCGGGGAGCTGTTTTTT. Residues: CASSPGGGRSTGELFF. Together with reference TRBV9 and TRBJ2-2, the CDR3 gives the full variable domain: DSGVTQTPKHLITATGQRVTLRCSPRSGDLSVYWYQQSLDQGLQFLIQYYNGEERAKGNILERFSAQQFPDLHSELNLSSLELGDSALYFCASSPGGGRSTGELFFGEGSRLTVL.

The chain carries TRBV6-5 and TRBJ1-3; perhaps TRBD1 as D (5 bases). V gave up 0 bases and J gave up 2 bases, with 11 bases separating them. The CDR3 contains 16 residues. Germline V gives CDR1 MNHEY, CDR2 SVGAGI. CDR3 loop: CASSYSGQYAGNTIYF. The CDR3 DNA follows: TGTGCCAGCAGTTACTCGGGGCAGTACGCTGGAAACACCATATATTTT.

The chain recombines TRBV20-1 with TRBJ2-6; 10 positions agree with TRBD2. Germline CDR1 is DFQATT and CDR2 is SNEGSKA (reference sequence). V shed 3 bases, J shed 3 bases, and the junction held 5 bases outside the gene matches. The CDR3 totals 16 residues. DNA of the CDR3: TGCAGTGCTAGTGCTAGCGGGAGCTTTGGGGCCAACGTCCTGACTTTC. It specifies CSASASGSFGANVLTF.

V is TRBV9 and J is TRBJ2-5; 12 nucleotides line up with TRBD2. The CDR3 loop spans 17 amino acids. Germline lookup yields CDR1 SGDLS and CDR2 YYNGEE. Trimming took 0 bases from V and 5 from J; bases not matched to a gene: 8. The CDR3 region is CASSVGASGRAGETQYF. CDR3 in DNA: TGTGCCAGCAGCGTAGGTGCTAGCGGGAGGGCCGGGGAGACCCAGTACTTC.

The genes are TRBV3-1 (or the pseudogene TRBV3-2) and TRBJ2-3; 8 bases match TRBD2. The germline V gene encodes CDR1 LGHDT and CDR2 YNNKEL (reference sequence). This CDR3 region has 14 residues. The V gene end was trimmed by 1 base and the J gene end by 13 bases; junction bases not matched to a gene: 10. CDR3 bases: TGTGCCAGCAGCCAAGGCTACTCCGGGACTAGGGAGTATTTT. It yields the protein CASSQGYSGTREYF.

The V call is TRBV28, the J call TRBJ2-1; 9 positions match TRBD2. Germline CDR1 MDHEN, CDR2 SYDVKM. After removal of 6 bases from V and 0 bases from J, the junction contained 6 bases not matched to a gene. The CDR3 runs to 16 residues. CDR3 sequence (DNA): TGTGCCAGCAGCCCCATTAGCGGGAGCTCCTACAATGAGCAGTTCTTC. It encodes CASSPISGSSYNEQFF. Full variable domain (outside the CDR3, taken from reference TRBV28 and TRBJ2-1): DVKVTQSSRYLVKRTGEKVFLECVQDMDHENMFWYRQDPGLGLRLIYFSYDVKMKEKGDIPEGYSVSREKKERFSLILESASTNQTSMYLCASSPISGSSYNEQFFGPGTRLTVL.

A single count supports this clone. The V gene is TRBV6-1, the J gene TRBJ1-4; D gene unclear. From germline, CDR1 is MNHNS and CDR2 SASEGT. Trimming removed 4 bases from V and 0 bases from J, with 15 bases in between. The CDR3 length is 17 residues. CDR3 protein: CASSVPAGLATNEKLFF. CDR3 sequence (DNA): TGTGCCAGCAGTGTCCCGGCAGGACTAGCAACTAATGAAAAACTGTTTTTT.

CDR3 in amino acids: CASSQARRGTFISTEAFF. CDR3 sequence (DNA): TGTGCCAGCAGCCAAGCCAGAAGGGGGACCTTTATTTCGACTGAAGCTTTCTTT. This chain uses TRBV14 with TRBJ1-1; TRBD1 might be the D (6 bases). The V gene lost 1 base and the J gene lost 5 bases, with 23 bases spanning the gap. This CDR3 has 18 amino acids. CDR1 SGHDN and CDR2 FVKESK come from the germline V gene.

A few counts support this clone. The chain recombines TRBV4-3 with TRBJ2-4; perhaps TRBD2 as D (5 bases). Germline values: CDR1 LGHNA, CDR2 YSLEER. The CDR3 has 16 residues. V lost 3 bases to trimming and J lost 6 bases, with 18 bases between them. The CDR3 bases are TGCGCCAGCAGCCAGGAGGTGTCATCAGGCAGAAACATTCAGTACTTC. It yields the protein CASSQEVSSGRNIQYF.

This clone was counted a single time. This chain links TRBV7-2 with TRBJ2-7, with a possible D match to TRBD1 (5 bases). The CDR3 spans 14 residues. Germline values: CDR1 SGHTA, CDR2 FQGNSA. Trimming pared 2 bases from V and 6 bases from J, leaving 14 bases between. CDR3 bases: TGTGCCAGCAGCTTAAACAGCTATAGGGGCGAGCAGTACTTC. It codes for CASSLNSYRGEQYF.

In the case of this clone: Other nucleotide sequences from this sample produce the same CDR3. The V call is TRBV2, the J call TRBJ1-5, with TRBD1 matching 9 bases. Germline CDR1 reads SNHLY; CDR2 reads FYNNEI. V trimming: 1 base; J trimming: 4 bases; junction bases outside the gene matches: 2. This CDR3 is 15 amino acids long. This chain's CDR3 is CASSEEGQGNQPQHF. Written as DNA, the CDR3 is TGTGCCAGCAGTGAAGAAGGACAGGGGAATCAGCCCCAGCATTTT.

The J gene is TRBJ2-1, the V gene TRBV12-3 or TRBV12-4; D is uncertain. This CDR3 contains 11 residues. Trimming removed 5 bases at V and 4 bases at J, with 3 bases between. CDR3 region: CASSQYNEQFF. The CDR3 DNA follows: TGTGCCAGCAGTCAATACAATGAGCAGTTCTTC.

The chain is built from TRBV2 and TRBJ2-1; D is perhaps TRBD1 (5 bases). The V gene lost 1 base and the J gene lost 3 bases, with 7 bases spanning the gap. Germline V gene lookup returns CDR1 SNHLY and CDR2 FYNNEI. This CDR3 has 14 amino acids. This chain's CDR3 is CASSEGQGYNEQFF. Written as DNA, the CDR3 is TGTGCCAGCAGTGAAGGGCAGGGCTACAATGAGCAGTTCTTC. Full variable domain (rest looked up from reference TRBV2 and TRBJ2-1): EPEVTQTPSHQVTQMGQEVILRCVPISNHLYFYWYRQILGQKVEFLVSFYNNEISEKSEIFDDQFSVERPDGSNFTLKIRSTKLEDSAMYFCASSEGQGYNEQFFGPGTRLTVL.

Written as DNA, the CDR3 is TGTGCCAGCAGTCTACAGGGGGTTGGTGAAAAACTGTTTTTT. It translates to CASSLQGVGEKLFF. V is TRBV2 and J is TRBJ1-4; 8 positions agree with TRBD1. This CDR3 has 14 amino acids. The V and J ends lost 5 bases and 7 bases, in that order; junction bases with no gene match: 6. Germline V gene lookup returns CDR1 SNHLY and CDR2 FYNNEI.

In its sample, this clone was seen once. This rearrangement joins TRBV3-1 (or the pseudogene TRBV3-2) to TRBJ1-1; weak D call: TRBD1 (6 bases). There are 14 residues in the CDR3. Germline V lookup: CDR1 LGHDT, CDR2 YNNKEL (reference sequence). Trimming removed 0 bases from V and 4 bases from J, with 9 bases in between. The DNA of the CDR3 is TGTGCCAGCAGCCAAGAGTTACAGGGCACTGAAGCTTTCTTT. It codes for CASSQELQGTEAFF.